A single sample gave rise to the 32 T cell receptor beta chains below, sequenced in a study of Tregs in tolerant kidney transplant recipients. TCRdb's table, derived via immunoSEQ multiplex PCR, lists solely in-frame clones and lacks some. This sample yields about 110,000 clones, of which nearly 90% are seen a single time; about 0.31% belongs to the top ten. This sample comprised CD4+ T cells from blood, obtained before the transplant. The receptors here all came from a human donor who received a combined kidney and bone marrow transplant.

The chain carries TRBV11-2 and TRBJ1-1; D gene unclear. The CDR3 runs to 13 residues. CDR1 and CDR2 (germline): SGHAT, FQNNGV. V was shortened by 2 bases and J by 0 bases, with 4 bases between the two germline ends. As DNA, the CDR3 is TGTGCCAGCAGCTTAATATTGAACACTGAAGCTTTCTTT. Amino acid sequence: CASSLILNTEAFF.

The chain links TRBV5-5 to TRBJ1-1; no reliable D call. The germline CDR1 and CDR2 sequences are SGHKS and YYEKEE (reference sequence). The CDR3 totals 14 residues. V was pared by 4 bases and J by 4 bases, with 14 bases between. In DNA, the CDR3 is TGTGCCAGCAGCGTTGTGGCCAGGTCCACTGAAGCTTTCTTT. Translating gives CASSVVARSTEAFF.

Only one count was recorded for this clone. The chain has TRBV2 and TRBJ1-4, with D possibly TRBD1 on 6 matching bases. Germline V lookup: CDR1 SNHLY, CDR2 FYNNEI. This CDR3 has 14 residues. The germline V and J ends were trimmed by 6 bases and 0 bases, with 8 bases remaining between them. The CDR3 protein is CASRDRSTNEKLFF. The CDR3 bases are TGTGCCAGCAGGGACAGATCAACTAATGAAAAACTGTTTTTT.

V is TRBV10-3 and J is TRBJ2-2; the D gene is possibly TRBD1 (6 bases). The CDR3 has 14 amino acids. Germline-derived CDR1 and CDR2 are ENHRY and SYGVKD. V was trimmed by 3 bases and J by 6 bases, leaving 11 bases between them. The CDR3 DNA follows: TGTGCCATCAGTGATGACAGGTTTCCCGGGGAGCTGTTTTTT. Translating gives CAISDDRFPGELFF.

The sample holds one count of this clone. The V and J genes are TRBV12-5 and TRBJ2-3; D perhaps matches TRBD1 (5 bases). The CDR3 is 13 amino acids. The V end was cut by 9 bases, the J end by 2 bases, with 12 bases between. CDR1 is LGHNT, CDR2 FRNRAP, per germline. CDR3 nucleotide sequence: TGTGCTAGCTCGGACACGACCACAGATACGCAGTATTTT. Residues: CASSDTTTDTQYF. Based on the CDR3 plus reference TRBV12-5 and TRBJ2-3, the full variable domain is DARVTQTPRHKVTEMGQEVTMRCQPILGHNTVFWYRQTMMQGLELLAYFRNRAPLDDSGMPKDRFSAEMPDATLATLKIQPSEPRDSAVYFCASSDTTTDTQYFGPGTRLTVL.

V gene TRBV6-1 combines with J gene TRBJ2-5, with D perhaps matching TRBD1 (6 bases). Trimming took 7 bases from V and 0 from J, leaving 15 bases between them. CDR1 and CDR2 (germline): MNHNS, SASEGT. The CDR3 totals 15 residues. The CDR3 nucleotides read TGTGCCAGCACGGACCTGGACAGATACCAAGAGACCCAGTACTTC. Its translation is CASTDLDRYQETQYF.

This clone was observed a handful of times. The V call is TRBV7-8, the J call TRBJ1-1, with D perhaps matching TRBD1 (5 bases). Trimming took 5 bases from V and 0 from J, leaving 10 bases between them. This CDR3 comprises 14 residues. Germline V gene lookup returns CDR1 SGHVS and CDR2 FQNEAQ. CDR3 nucleotide sequence: TGTGCCAGCAGCCCAGGGTCTATGAACACTGAAGCTTTCTTT. Translating it yields CASSPGSMNTEAFF.

V and J are TRBV5-1 and TRBJ2-1; TRBD2 might be the D (5 bases). In germline, CDR1 is SGHRS, CDR2 YFSETQ. Trimming cost V 1 base and J 10 bases, with 18 bases left between them. This CDR3 is built from 15 residues. CDR3 bases: TGCGCCAGCAGCTTGCCCACGACAATTTCGGGGGAGCAGTTCTTC. Translating it yields CASSLPTTISGEQFF.

The V and J genes are TRBV5-6 and TRBJ2-3; 8 nucleotides align to TRBD1. J gave up 6 bases and V 4 bases, and 13 bases lay outside the gene matches. This CDR3 has 16 residues. Germline V gene lookup returns CDR1 SGHDT and CDR2 YYEEEE. This CDR3 reads CASSTATRGLGDTQYF. In DNA form, the CDR3 reads TGTGCCAGCAGCACCGCAACCAGGGGGCTAGGGGATACGCAGTATTTT.

The rearrangement uses TRBV4-1 and TRBJ1-5, with 7 nucleotides matching TRBD1. Trimming cost V 1 base and J 1 base; bases outside gene matches: 4. This CDR3 spans 16 amino acids. The germline gives CDR1 MGHRA, CDR2 YSYEKL. The CDR3 nucleotides are TGCGCCAGCAGCCAAGGCGAGGGGGCCAGCAATCAGCCCCAGCATTTT. It translates to CASSQGEGASNQPQHF.

The gene calls are TRBV5-1 and TRBJ2-2; a weak D match, TRBD2 (6 bases). The CDR3 has 15 residues. Germline CDR1 reads SGHRS; CDR2 reads YFSETQ. V lost 6 bases, J lost 0 bases, and 12 bases lay in between. The CDR3 coding sequence is TGCGCCAGCACCGTGGGGGGAGCGAACACCGGGGAGCTGTTTTTT. Translation: CASTVGGANTGELFF.

This sequence joins TRBV18 and TRBJ2-3; 7 nucleotides agree with TRBD1. Looked up from germline, CDR1 is KGHSH and CDR2 is LQKENI. This CDR3 comprises 15 residues. Trimming cost V 8 bases and J 2 bases; bases outside gene matches: 10. In DNA, the CDR3 is TGTGCCAGCGCGGCAGGGACAGTATTCACAGATACGCAGTATTTT. Its protein is CASAAGTVFTDTQYF.

The V call is TRBV10-1, the J call TRBJ2-3, with 12 positions matching TRBD1. Unmatched junction bases numbered 4, after V lost 5 bases and J lost 1 base. Germline CDR1 reads WNHNN; CDR2 reads SYGVQD (reference sequence). The CDR3 is 16 residues long. Written as DNA, the CDR3 is TGCGCCAGCAGTACCGGGACAGGGGGCGGCACAGATACGCAGTATTTT. Protein sequence: CASSTGTGGGTDTQYF.

CDR3: CASGLSGGGYGYTF. CDR3 nucleotides: TGTGCTAGTGGTTTGTCTGGGGGCGGTTATGGCTACACCTTC. V gene TRBV12-5 combines with J gene TRBJ1-2; tentative D call: TRBD1 (6 bases). The CDR3 has 14 amino acids. Germline lookup yields CDR1 LGHNT and CDR2 FRNRAP. Between the trimmed V and J ends, which lost 2 bases and 5 bases, there was a span of 12 bases.

V gene TRBV11-3 combines with J gene TRBJ2-3; 8 bases fit TRBD1. The CDR3 consists of 14 residues. With 2 bases clipped from V and 3 bases from J, the junction kept 1 base outside the gene matches. From germline, CDR1 is SGHNT and CDR2 YENEEA. In DNA, the CDR3 is TGTGCCAGCAGCTTACAGGGGGCTACAGATACGCAGTATTTT. Translation: CASSLQGATDTQYF.

The chain is built from TRBV7-6 and TRBJ2-5, with 11 nucleotides matching TRBD2. The germline V gene encodes CDR1 SGHVS and CDR2 FNYEAQ. The length of the CDR3 is 16 residues. V was clipped by 1 base and J by 2 bases; unmatched bases: 3. The CDR3 region has the DNA TGTGCCAGCAGCTTAGGGAGGACTAGCGGGCAAGAGACCCAGTACTTC. Translated, it gives CASSLGRTSGQETQYF.

V is TRBV5-1 and J is TRBJ1-4; no clear D gene. V lost 0 bases, J lost 2 bases, and 5 bases lay in between. CDR3 length: 14 residues. Per the germline V gene, CDR1 is SGHRS and CDR2 is YFSETQ. The CDR3 region has the DNA TGCGCCAGCAGCTTGGAGCCCACTAATGAAAAACTGTTTTTT. Residues: CASSLEPTNEKLFF. Full variable domain (outside the CDR3, taken from reference TRBV5-1 and TRBJ1-4): KAGVTQTPRYLIKTRGQQVTLSCSPISGHRSVSWYQQTPGQGLQFLFEYFSETQRNKGNFPGRFSGRQFSNSRSEMNVSTLELGDSALYLCASSLEPTNEKLFFGSGTQLSVL.

This clone was counted a few times. This sequence joins TRBV7-8 and TRBJ1-3; a weak D match, TRBD1 (6 bases). Trimming took off 3 bases at V and 5 bases at J, with 8 bases between the two ends. This CDR3 has 13 residues. Germline CDR1 SGHVS, CDR2 FQNEAQ. The CDR3 region has the DNA TGTGCCAGCAGCTTGGACAGCCGAAACACCATATATTTT. Amino acid sequence: CASSLDSRNTIYF.

CDR3 nucleotide sequence: TGTGCCAGCAGTTACGAGGTGTTCAGGGAAAATTCACCCCTCCACTTT. Translating it yields CASSYEVFRENSPLHF. J is TRBJ1-6 and V is TRBV6-5; D is possibly TRBD1 (5 bases). V lost 2 bases, J lost 7 bases, and 15 bases lay in between. The CDR3 is 16 amino acids. Germline V lookup: CDR1 MNHEY, CDR2 SVGAGI.

This clone turned up a few times. The chain has TRBV13 and TRBJ2-2; 7 nucleotides align to TRBD1. The CDR3 is 15 amino acids. CDR1 is PRHDT and CDR2 is FYEKMQ in the germline V gene (reference sequence). V shed 7 bases and J 3 bases; nucleotides not matched to a gene: 8. CDR3 amino acids: CASKTGELYTGELFF. Here the CDR3 DNA reads TGTGCCAGCAAAACAGGGGAATTGTACACCGGGGAGCTGTTTTTT.

The chain has TRBV30 and TRBJ2-1; D is possibly TRBD2 (5 bases). The CDR3 runs 14 residues. The V end was cut by 0 bases, the J end by 9 bases, with 15 bases between. Germline values: CDR1 GTSNPN, CDR2 SVGIG (reference sequence). This CDR3 is CAWSVRRPSGEQFF. The CDR3, as DNA: TGTGCCTGGAGTGTACGGAGGCCCTCAGGTGAGCAGTTCTTC. Drawing the rest from reference TRBV30 and TRBJ2-1, the complete variable domain is SQTIHQWPATLVQPVGSPLSLECTVEGTSNPNLYWYRQAAGRGLQLLFYSVGIGQISSEVPQNLSASRPQDRQFILSSKKLLLSDSGFYLCAWSVRRPSGEQFFGPGTRLTVL.

The rearrangement uses TRBV30 and TRBJ1-5, with D hard to call. The CDR3 contains 14 residues. V lost 2 bases, J lost 3 bases, and 11 bases lay in between. Germline-derived CDR1 and CDR2 are GTSNPN and SVGIG (reference sequence). The CDR3 region has the DNA TGTGCCTGGAGTTCCGACACCATCAATCAGCCCCAGCATTTT. This gives the protein CAWSSDTINQPQHF.

The rearrangement links TRBV5-1 to TRBJ2-7; 10 bases are a match to TRBD2. Germline trimming cut 5 bases from V and 6 bases from J; bases unmatched to any gene: 2. CDR1 SGHRS and CDR2 YFSETQ come from the germline V gene. The CDR3 consists of 12 residues. The CDR3 nucleotides read TGCGCCAGCAGAGCTAGCGGGGGCGAGCAGTACTTC. It codes for CASRASGGEQYF.

This clone was seen a single time. This rearrangement joins TRBV7-6 to TRBJ2-3; 12 positions agree with TRBD2. Trimming cost V 5 bases and J 6 bases; bases outside gene matches: 3. Germline CDR1 reads SGHVS; CDR2 reads FNYEAQ. The CDR3 has 14 residues. The CDR3 is CASSQGTSGDTQYF. The CDR3, as DNA: TGTGCCAGCAGCCAAGGGACTAGCGGGGATACGCAGTATTTT.

This chain links TRBV18 with TRBJ2-5, with D possibly being TRBD2 (5 bases). The CDR3 covers 14 residues. Trimming removed 0 bases at V and 5 bases at J, with 10 bases between. Per germline, CDR1 KGHSH and CDR2 LQKENI. The CDR3 DNA sequence: TGTGCCAGCTCACCACCCTCACAGCGGGAGACCCAGTACTTC. Translated: CASSPPSQRETQYF. Filled out from reference TRBV18 and TRBJ2-5, the complete variable domain reads NAGVMQNPRHLVRRRGQEARLRCSPMKGHSHVYWYRQLPEEGLKFMVYLQKENIIDESGMPKERFSAEFPKEGPSILRIQQVVRGDSAAYFCASSPPSQRETQYFGPGTRLLVL.

The rearrangement joins TRBV6-6 to TRBJ1-6; the D gene is possibly TRBD1 (6 bases). The CDR3 runs to 13 residues. Germline loops: CDR1 MNHNY, CDR2 SVGAGI (reference sequence). The V end was cut by 6 bases, the J end by 7 bases, with 10 bases between. CDR3 in amino acids: CASRQGANSPLHF. The CDR3 DNA reads as TGTGCCAGCAGACAGGGTGCGAATTCACCCCTCCACTTT.

The sample holds a few counts of this clone. The V and J genes are TRBV6-1 and TRBJ2-7, with 7 bases aligning to TRBD1. CDR1 MNHNS and CDR2 SASEGT come from the germline V gene. The ends lost 4 bases at V and 3 bases at J; junction bases unmatched: 3. This CDR3 is built from 13 residues. The CDR3 here is CASSATGDYEQYF. CDR3 DNA: TGTGCCAGCAGTGCAACAGGGGACTACGAGCAGTACTTC.

The V gene is TRBV2, the J gene TRBJ2-7, with 8 bases identical to TRBD1. Trimming at V came to 4 bases and at J to 4 bases, leaving 6 bases not matched to a gene. CDR1 is SNHLY and CDR2 is FYNNEI in the germline V gene. The CDR3 is 14 amino acids. The DNA for the CDR3 is TGTGCCAGCAGTGTGGAGGACAGGGCATACGAGCAGTACTTC. It yields the protein CASSVEDRAYEQYF.

This chain joins TRBV6-1 and TRBJ1-1; D uncertain. Deletions cut 2 bases from V and 6 bases from J, with 10 bases between. The CDR3 covers 13 residues. Germline V gene data show CDR1 as MNHNS and CDR2 as SASEGT. The CDR3 sequence is CASSEMRTPEAFF. Here the CDR3 DNA reads TGTGCCAGCAGTGAAATGAGAACGCCTGAAGCTTTCTTT.

The V gene is TRBV25-1, the J gene TRBJ1-4, with 10 bases fitting TRBD1. Germline V gene data show CDR1 as MGHDK and CDR2 as SYGVNS. This CDR3 comprises 15 residues. Trimming took 5 bases from V and 10 from J; bases not matched to a gene: 10. Here the CDR3 reads CASSSLGTGVLKLFF. The CDR3 nucleotides are TGTGCCAGCAGTTCCCTGGGGACAGGGGTACTAAAACTGTTTTTT.

The chain recombines TRBV5-1 with TRBJ2-2; D ambiguous. V lost 4 bases, J lost 1 base, and 14 bases lay in between. CDR3 length: 16 amino acids. From germline, CDR1 is SGHRS and CDR2 YFSETQ. CDR3 loop: CASSLTPLGNTGELFF. CDR3 nucleotide sequence: TGCGCCAGCAGCCTGACTCCGTTGGGGAACACCGGGGAGCTGTTTTTT. Full variable domain (remainder filled in from reference TRBV5-1 and TRBJ2-2): KAGVTQTPRYLIKTRGQQVTLSCSPISGHRSVSWYQQTPGQGLQFLFEYFSETQRNKGNFPGRFSGRQFSNSRSEMNVSTLELGDSALYLCASSLTPLGNTGELFFGEGSRLTVL.

V usage is TRBV25-1 and J usage is TRBJ2-1; D perhaps matches TRBD2 (6 bases). Trimming pared 4 bases from V and 8 bases from J, leaving 18 bases between. The CDR3 is made up of 15 amino acids. The germline V gene has CDR1 MGHDK and CDR2 SYGVNS. The chain's CDR3 is CASSGLVFPLDEQFF. The CDR3, as DNA: TGTGCCAGCAGTGGACTAGTTTTCCCTCTTGATGAGCAGTTCTTC.